This T cell receptor beta chain was sequenced during a study of blood T cell repertoires in COVID-19. Overall study: Acute and convalescent COVID-19 samples came from the United States, Italy and Spain.

The CDR3 is 14 amino acids. Germline lookup yields CDR1 MNHEY and CDR2 SVGAGI. Trimming cost V 4 bases and J 4 bases, with 12 bases left between them. Original analysis: Estimates of nucleated cell counts were drawn from the amplification of reference gene primers. Some clones are missing from TCRdb's copy, which holds only in-frame ones; the method was immunoSEQ multiplex PCR. V and J calls and clone size follow that table, whereas D and trimming were derived from the DNA. Here the sample spans 100,000 to 120,000 clones, over 75% being singletons. What was sequenced was peripheral blood. J is TRBJ2-3 and V is TRBV6-5, with unresolved D. The source of this sequence is an elderly woman with active or convalescent COVID-19. The CDR3: CASSLYYLSDTQYF. CDR3 nucleotides: TGTGCCAGCAGTTTATACTATCTCTCAGATACGCAGTATTTT.